This T cell receptor beta chain was captured by sequencing in a study of T-cell reconstitution after alpha-beta-depleted transplantation in children. The study's findings and limits: T cells produced anew were the main source of T-cell counts and diversity one year after transplant. As was reported, about two months after transplant, alpha-beta T cells came from several hundred expanded graft clones. The high TCRbeta diversity at day 60 in some patients came from surviving recipient T cells and thymic progenitors.

Unique molecular identifiers were incorporated during preparation of the TCRbeta library. TCRdb re-analysed the PCR reads in MiXCR, keeping a single row per CDR3 protein. The top ten hold 10% of the sample, which has roughly 120,000 distinct CDR3 sequences, 20% to 25% seen once. In its sample, this clonotype was seen many times. Its antigen is unknown. Material: PBMCs, mostly from graft donor cells, obtained 180 days after TCRalphabeta/CD19-depleted stem cell transplant. The origin of this receptor is a male patient under 10 years old who had a stem cell transplant for chronic granulomatous disease, so the T cells may come from the graft donor.

DNA of the CDR3: TGCAGCGTTTTGGACAGGGGATACGAGCAGTACTTC. This encodes CSVLDRGYEQYF. The V gene is TRBV29-1, the J gene TRBJ2-7; 9 positions match TRBD1. V lost 5 bases and J lost 4; bases outside the gene matches: 3. Germline-derived CDR1 and CDR2 are SQVTM and ANQGSEA. CDR3 length: 12 amino acids.